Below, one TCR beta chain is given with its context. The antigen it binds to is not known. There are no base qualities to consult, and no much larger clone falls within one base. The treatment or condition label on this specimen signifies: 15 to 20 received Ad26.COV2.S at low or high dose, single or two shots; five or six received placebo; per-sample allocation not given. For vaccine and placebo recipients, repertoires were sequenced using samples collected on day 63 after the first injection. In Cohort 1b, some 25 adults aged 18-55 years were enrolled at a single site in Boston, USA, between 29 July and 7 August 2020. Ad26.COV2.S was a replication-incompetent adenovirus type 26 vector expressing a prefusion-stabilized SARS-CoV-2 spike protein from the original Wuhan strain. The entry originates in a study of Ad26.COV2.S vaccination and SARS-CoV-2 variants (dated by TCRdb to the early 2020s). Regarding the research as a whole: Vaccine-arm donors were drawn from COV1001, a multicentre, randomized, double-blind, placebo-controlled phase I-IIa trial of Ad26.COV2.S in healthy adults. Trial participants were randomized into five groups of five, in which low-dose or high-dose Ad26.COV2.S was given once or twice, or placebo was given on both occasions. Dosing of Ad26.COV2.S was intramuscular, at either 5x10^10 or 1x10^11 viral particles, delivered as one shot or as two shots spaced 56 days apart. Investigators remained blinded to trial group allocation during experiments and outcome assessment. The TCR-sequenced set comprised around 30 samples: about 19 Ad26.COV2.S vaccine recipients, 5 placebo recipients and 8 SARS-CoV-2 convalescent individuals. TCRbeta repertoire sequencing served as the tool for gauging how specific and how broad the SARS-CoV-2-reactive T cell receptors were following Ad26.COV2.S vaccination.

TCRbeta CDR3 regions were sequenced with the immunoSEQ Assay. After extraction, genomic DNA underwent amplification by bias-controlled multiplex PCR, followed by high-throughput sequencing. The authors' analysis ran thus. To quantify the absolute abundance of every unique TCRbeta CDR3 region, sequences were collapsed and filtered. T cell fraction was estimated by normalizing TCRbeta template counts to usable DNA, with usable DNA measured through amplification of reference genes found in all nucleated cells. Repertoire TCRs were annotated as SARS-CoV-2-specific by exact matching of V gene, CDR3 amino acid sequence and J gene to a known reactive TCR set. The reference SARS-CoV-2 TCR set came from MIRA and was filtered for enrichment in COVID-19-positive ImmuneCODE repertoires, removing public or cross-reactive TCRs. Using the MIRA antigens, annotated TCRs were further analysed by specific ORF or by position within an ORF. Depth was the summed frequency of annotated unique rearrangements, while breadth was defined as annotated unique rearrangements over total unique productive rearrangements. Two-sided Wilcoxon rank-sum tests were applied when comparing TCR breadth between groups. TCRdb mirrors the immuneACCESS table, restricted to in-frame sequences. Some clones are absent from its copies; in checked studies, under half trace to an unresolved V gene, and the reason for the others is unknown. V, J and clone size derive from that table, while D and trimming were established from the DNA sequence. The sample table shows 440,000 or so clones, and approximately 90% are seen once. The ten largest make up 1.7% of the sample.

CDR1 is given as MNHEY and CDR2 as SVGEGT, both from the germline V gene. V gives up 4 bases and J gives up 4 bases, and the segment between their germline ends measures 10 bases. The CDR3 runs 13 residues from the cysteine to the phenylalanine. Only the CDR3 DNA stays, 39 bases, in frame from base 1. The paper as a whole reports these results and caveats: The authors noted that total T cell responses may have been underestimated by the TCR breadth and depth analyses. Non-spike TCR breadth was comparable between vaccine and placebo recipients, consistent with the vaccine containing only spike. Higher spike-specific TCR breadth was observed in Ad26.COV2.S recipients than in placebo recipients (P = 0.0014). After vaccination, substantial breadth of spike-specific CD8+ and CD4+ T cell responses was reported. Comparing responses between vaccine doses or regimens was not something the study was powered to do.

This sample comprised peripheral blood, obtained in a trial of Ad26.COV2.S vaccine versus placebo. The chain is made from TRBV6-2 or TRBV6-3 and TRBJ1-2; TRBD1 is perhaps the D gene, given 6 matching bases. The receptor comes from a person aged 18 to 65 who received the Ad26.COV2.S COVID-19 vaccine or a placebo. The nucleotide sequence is TGTGCCAGCAGTTGGGGACAAATCTATGGCTACACCTTC. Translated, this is CASSWGQIYGYTF.